This TCR beta chain derives from a study of blood T cell repertoires in COVID-19 (dated by TCRdb to 2019 to 2021). Some background on the complete study: The collaborator samples originated in the United States, Italy and Spain and spanned the acute and convalescent phases of COVID-19. Deeply sampled blood TCRbeta repertoires from subjects exposed to, actively infected with, or recovered from COVID-19 were included in the dataset. Where HLA class I and class II types were available, the types were taken from metadata supplied by the sample provider, not from assay-based typing. The prospective study material was composed of cDNA or gDNA derived from T cells, B-cell-depleted T cells, or PBMCs. The repertoires were released in a freely available public database meant as a resource for research on the immune response to SARS-CoV-2. A de-identified subject ID, COVID-19 status, age in years and sex were almost always included in the sample metadata. Samples came from the ongoing ImmuneRACE study (first 160 participants) plus 1,254 subjects from 6 global collaborators.

What the research found in general, with its limitations: Clinical and demographic metadata were provided uncurated, with the amount varying by source and participant.

TCRbeta CDR3 regions were amplified from genomic DNA by means of the immunoSEQ Assay, a bias-controlled multiplex PCR. In the original analysis: The number of nucleated cells in each sample was estimated from the amplification of reference gene primers within the assay. Sequence reads were collapsed and filtered to measure the absolute abundance of every unique TCRbeta CDR3 rearrangement. For each sample, productive Simpson clonality was calculated as the square root of Simpson's diversity index across productive rearrangements. The source is immuneACCESS, and TCRdb retained only in-frame sequences with V and J called. Part of the clones is not carried over; for the studies checked, unresolved V genes explain less than half of this, and the remainder is unexplained. That table supplies the V and J calls and clone size; D and trimming were determined from the DNA. This sample has about 210,000 clones in its table, and roughly four fifths of those were observed once. 7.5% to 8% of the sample belongs to the ten largest clones.

Collaborating institutions collected whole blood in K2EDTA tubes following their own protocols. Collaborator samples were shipped for TCRbeta analysis as frozen whole blood, isolated PBMCs, or DNA extracted from either sample type. Remarks on this clone: Which antigen it targets is not known. No quality values exist for individual bases; no much larger clone is one base distant.

The clonotype was recovered from a woman between 45 and 60 years old with active or convalescent COVID-19. Sequencing input: peripheral blood.

The CDR3 loop reads CATSARLSPYEQYF. The DNA reads TGTGCCACCAGTGCCCGACTATCCCCCTACGAGCAGTACTTC. The rearrangement combines TRBV24-1 with TRBJ2-7; the best D guess is TRBD2, with 5 bases matching. The CDR1 and CDR2 encoded by the germline V gene are KGHDR and SFDVKD. The cysteine opens and the phenylalanine closes a CDR3 of 14 amino acids. Only the CDR3 DNA is retained, 42 bases long and in frame from the first base. V and J lose 5 bases and 2 bases, and a span of 12 bases separates them.